The clone carrying this T cell receptor (beta chain) was recorded a few times. Its antigen is still unknown. Then a second PCR, running about 6 to 11 cycles, was carried out with a sample-barcoded 5' primer and a J-beta primer mix. TCRdb processed the 5' RACE reads anew with MiXCR; each CDR3 protein has one entry. The sample records almost 1 million distinct CDR3 sequences, just over 50% being singletons. The data were obtained in a study of blood T cells in healthy people across ages. The germline V gene encodes CDR1 ENHRY and CDR2 SYGVKD. CDR3 length equals 13 residues. Whole-study findings and limits: Across the age range, TCR beta diversity per million T cells fell in a roughly linear way.

Researchers report isolating at least 6 million PBMCs per sample. The gene calls are TRBV10-3 and TRBJ2-5; 7 bases are a match to TRBD1. The J call may be mistaken, given a closer DNA end match to TRBJ2-7. The TCR comes from a woman aged 60-70 years in good health. What was sequenced was blood. The CDR3 DNA follows: TGTGCCATCAGTGAGTTACAGGGGAACGAGCAGTACTTC. Its translation: CAISELQGNEQYF.